The 29 T cell receptor beta chains listed next were all sequenced from one sample in a study of T-cell reconstitution after alpha-beta-depleted transplantation in children. Researchers prepared the TCRbeta library using unique molecular identifiers, the study reports. Each CDR3 protein gets one entry after TCRdb re-called the PCR reads with MiXCR. The sample yields hundreds of thousands of distinct CDR3 sequences, 10% to 15% seen once. Sequenced here: PBMCs, mostly from graft donor cells, sampled 360 days after TCRalphabeta/CD19-depleted stem cell transplant. The receptor source for this set is a male patient younger than 18 who had a stem cell transplant for acute myeloid leukemia, so the T cells may come from the graft donor.

This clonotype was observed a handful of times. The gene calls are TRBV20-1 and TRBJ2-1; D gene uncertain. CDR1 is DFQATT, CDR2 SNEGSKA, per germline (reference sequence). This CDR3 is built from 11 residues. The V end lost 6 bases, the J end lost 4 bases, and 7 bases lay between the germline ends. CDR3 sequence: CSALRYNEQFF. DNA of the CDR3: TGCAGTGCCCTCCGTTACAATGAGCAGTTCTTC.

The rearrangement links TRBV7-6 to TRBJ2-1, with 15 bases lining up with TRBD2. V shed 4 bases, J shed 5 bases, and the junction held 15 bases outside the gene matches. The germline V gene has CDR1 SGHVS and CDR2 FNYEAQ. The CDR3 has 20 residues. The CDR3: CASSSGLAGGPPQLHNEQFF. CDR3 DNA sequence: TGTGCCAGCAGCTCGGGACTAGCGGGAGGACCCCCCCAACTTCACAATGAGCAGTTCTTC.

This clonotype was counted many times. The chain carries TRBV12-3 or TRBV12-4 and TRBJ1-6; 7 nucleotides align to TRBD1. The CDR3 sequence is 13 residues long. V trimming: 6 bases; J trimming: 7 bases; junction bases outside the gene matches: 3. The CDR3 region is CASRTGRNSPLHF. CDR3 in DNA: TGTGCCAGCAGGACAGGGCGCAATTCACCCCTCCACTTT.

This clonotype was seen a handful of times. The chain is built from TRBV5-1 and TRBJ2-2; the match to TRBD1 covers 7 bases. Germline V gene data show CDR1 as SGHRS and CDR2 as YFSETQ. The CDR3 runs to 15 residues. Trimming cost V 4 bases and J 3 bases; bases outside gene matches: 6. The CDR3 DNA reads TGCGCCAGCAGCCCGGGACAGATTTACACCGGGGAGCTGTTTTTT. This gives the protein CASSPGQIYTGELFF.

The chain links TRBV6-2 or TRBV6-3 to TRBJ2-7; perhaps D is TRBD1 or TRBD2 (6 bases each). Germline CDR1 is MNHEY and CDR2 is SVGEGT. Trimming stripped 6 bases from V and 2 bases from J, with 14 bases between. This CDR3 has 14 residues. CDR3: CASRPTGAPYEQYF. The CDR3 bases are TGTGCCAGCAGGCCCACGGGGGCTCCCTACGAGCAGTACTTC.

The rearrangement uses TRBV6-2 or TRBV6-3 and TRBJ2-5; TRBD1 agrees at 7 bases. This CDR3 contains 15 residues. Trimming cost V 2 bases and J 5 bases; bases outside gene matches: 8. CDR1 is MNHEY and CDR2 is SVGEGT in the germline V gene. The DNA for the CDR3 is TGTGCCAGCAGTTACGTTGTAGGGGGCGGGGAGACCCAGTACTTC. Translated, it gives CASSYVVGGGETQYF.

J is TRBJ2-2 and V is TRBV7-8; D is unclear. The V and J ends lost 5 bases and 7 bases respectively, with 5 bases between them. CDR1 and CDR2 from the germline V gene are SGHVS and FQNEAQ. This CDR3 is built from 11 residues. The CDR3 sequence is CASSAVGELFF. CDR3 bases: TGTGCCAGCAGCGCGGTCGGGGAGCTGTTTTTT.

This clonotype was counted ten times or more. J is TRBJ2-7 and V is TRBV7-9, with unresolved D. V shed 2 bases and J shed 6 bases, with 17 bases lying between them. CDR1 is SEHNR, CDR2 FQNEAQ, per germline (reference sequence). The CDR3 consists of 15 residues. CDR3 residues: CASSLIGPGRLEQYF. CDR3 in DNA: TGTGCCAGCAGCTTAATCGGCCCCGGTAGGCTCGAGCAGTACTTC.

The chain recombines TRBV14 with TRBJ1-5, with a tentative D call TRBD1 (6 bases). The CDR3 totals 17 residues. The germline gives CDR1 SGHDN, CDR2 FVKESK. The germline V and J ends were trimmed by 4 bases and 2 bases, with 18 bases remaining between them. The CDR3 DNA reads as TGTGCCAGCAGCCTCTCCAGGAGGGGGAACGGCAATCAGCCCCAGCATTTT. Its protein product is CASSLSRRGNGNQPQHF.

V usage is TRBV6-4 and J usage is TRBJ2-1; TRBD1 might be the D (5 bases). The CDR3 is 15 residues long. CDR1 and CDR2 from the germline V gene are MRHNA and SNTAGT. Trimming cost V 7 bases and J 6 bases, with 19 bases left between them. The CDR3 DNA follows: TGTGCCAGCACACAAGGGGTCCCCCTTTCCAATGAGCAGTTCTTC. Amino acids: CASTQGVPLSNEQFF.

The chain combines TRBV20-1 with TRBJ2-1; 9 bases map to TRBD1. The CDR3 is 14 amino acids. The germline V gene has CDR1 DFQATT and CDR2 SNEGSKA (reference sequence). With 1 base clipped from V and 10 bases from J, the junction kept 8 bases outside the gene matches. CDR3 DNA sequence: TGCAGTGCTAGAGGGACAGGGGAAGCCTACGAGCAGTTCTTC. This sequence encodes CSARGTGEAYEQFF.

The chain combines TRBV5-6 with TRBJ2-3, with TRBD2 matching 13 bases. Trimming cost V 2 bases and J 1 base; bases outside gene matches: 7. The CDR3 has 18 amino acids. CDR1 SGHDT and CDR2 YYEEEE come from the germline V gene. The CDR3 DNA is TGTGCCAGCAGCTTTGATGGACTAGCGGGAGATGGCACAGATACGCAGTATTTT. This sequence encodes CASSFDGLAGDGTDTQYF.

This sequence joins TRBV11-2 and TRBJ2-7, with D maybe TRBD2 (6 bases). Trimming left V 1 base short and J 0 bases short, with 13 bases between. This CDR3 has 16 amino acids. The V gene's germline CDR1 is SGHAT and CDR2 FQNNGV. The CDR3 reads CASSLGSGASSYEQYF. The CDR3 region has the DNA TGTGCCAGCAGCTTAGGTTCGGGAGCCAGCTCCTACGAGCAGTACTTC.

The chain joins TRBV5-1 to TRBJ2-3; D perhaps matches TRBD2 (6 bases). This CDR3 contains 15 residues. CDR1 is SGHRS and CDR2 is YFSETQ in the germline V gene. Trimming shortened V by 2 bases and J by 6 bases, and 16 bases separated the two germline ends. As DNA, the CDR3 is TGCGCCAGCAGCTTCACCTACCCGGAGGGCGATACGCAGTATTTT. This codes for CASSFTYPEGDTQYF. The full variable domain, rest sourced from reference TRBV5-1 and TRBJ2-3, is KAGVTQTPRYLIKTRGQQVTLSCSPISGHRSVSWYQQTPGQGLQFLFEYFSETQRNKGNFPGRFSGRQFSNSRSEMNVSTLELGDSALYLCASSFTYPEGDTQYFGPGTRLTVL.

This rearrangement joins TRBV12-3 or TRBV12-4 to TRBJ1-3, with D maybe TRBD1 (5 bases). V was shortened by 5 bases and J by 1 base, with 12 bases between the two germline ends. This CDR3 is built from 15 residues. Here the CDR3 DNA reads TGTGCCAGCAGTCTTCAGACAGTTTCTGGAAACACCATATATTTT. Its protein is CASSLQTVSGNTIYF.

In this sample, this clonotype turned up a few times. This rearrangement joins TRBV6-1 to TRBJ2-3; weak D call: TRBD2 (6 bases). With 11 bases removed from V and 3 bases from J, the gap between germline ends came to 18 bases. Per germline, CDR1 MNHNS and CDR2 SASEGT. The CDR3 loop spans 14 amino acids. CDR3 in DNA: TGTGCCCGTCTCGGGGGTCCCCATACAGATACGCAGTATTTT. As protein: CARLGGPHTDTQYF.

V and J are TRBV5-1 and TRBJ1-4; D perhaps matches TRBD1 (5 bases). Germline V CDR1 and CDR2: SGHRS, YFSETQ. The CDR3 extends over 17 amino acids. Trimming took off 2 bases at V and 4 bases at J, with 18 bases between the two ends. CDR3 nucleotides: TGCGCCAGCAGCTTAAACCGACAGCGGGGGATTAATGAAAAACTGTTTTTT. It encodes CASSLNRQRGINEKLFF.

The chain joins TRBV12-3 or TRBV12-4 to TRBJ2-5; no reliable D call. Trimming pared 7 bases from V and 1 base from J, leaving 13 bases between. The CDR3 runs 14 residues. As DNA, the CDR3 is TGTGCCAGCACCCTAGACCGGGCCCAAGAGACCCAGTACTTC. Protein product: CASTLDRAQETQYF.

At least ten counts were recorded for this clonotype. DNA of the CDR3: TGTGCCAGCAGACGGGGACAGAACACTGAAGCTTTCTTT. Translation gives CASRRGQNTEAFF. J is TRBJ1-1 and V is TRBV12-3 or TRBV12-4; TRBD1 might be the D (6 bases). The CDR3 runs to 13 residues. V gave up 6 bases and J gave up 1 base, with 9 bases separating them.

This clonotype was seen a few times. The chain recombines TRBV2 with TRBJ2-1; 7 bases line up with TRBD2. Germline V gene sequence: CDR1 SNHLY, CDR2 FYNNEI. CDR3 length: 11 amino acids. The CDR3 spells CGGGSYNEQFF. Here the CDR3 DNA reads TGTGGGGGGGGCTCCTACAATGAGCAGTTCTTC.

This sequence joins TRBV6-1 and TRBJ2-7, with 7 bases fitting TRBD1. V dropped 9 bases and J dropped 0; count of bases not matched to a gene: 14. The CDR3 is made up of 16 amino acids. Germline V gene sequence: CDR1 MNHNS, CDR2 SASEGT. The CDR3 loop reads CASTGQVPLSSYEQYF. CDR3 DNA: TGTGCCAGTACCGGACAGGTTCCCTTGAGCTCCTACGAGCAGTACTTC.

The chain carries TRBV11-2 and TRBJ2-1, with D maybe TRBD2 (6 bases). The CDR3 length is 15 residues. Germline V lookup: CDR1 SGHAT, CDR2 FQNNGV. Trimming stripped 1 base from V and 8 bases from J, with 15 bases between. The CDR3 DNA sequence: TGTGCCAGCAGCTTAGCGCCTATCGGGAGTTATGAGCAGTTCTTC. Amino acids: CASSLAPIGSYEQFF. The complete variable domain, with remaining parts taken from reference TRBV11-2 and TRBJ2-1, reads EAGVAQSPRYKIIEKRQSVAFWCNPISGHATLYWYQQILGQGPKLLIQFQNNGVVDDSQLPKDRFSAERLKGVDSTLKIQPAKLEDSAVYLCASSLAPIGSYEQFFGPGTRLTVL.

This clonotype was seen at least ten times. The V call is TRBV20-1, the J call TRBJ2-5; no clear D. The V gene's germline CDR1 is DFQATT and CDR2 SNEGSKA (reference sequence). The CDR3 consists of 13 residues. Trimming left V 1 base short and J 9 bases short, with 15 bases between. The CDR3 DNA sequence: TGCAGTGCTAGAGTGTTTTTGGTCGAGCCCCAGTACTTC. Translating gives CSARVFLVEPQYF.

The V gene is TRBV20-1, the J gene TRBJ2-6; possibly TRBD1 for D (5 bases). The CDR3 consists of 17 residues. The germline V and J ends were trimmed by 1 base and 0 bases, with 13 bases remaining between them. The germline gives CDR1 DFQATT, CDR2 SNEGSKA (reference sequence). The CDR3 loop reads CSARGDRLISGANVLTF. As DNA, the CDR3 is TGCAGTGCTAGAGGCGACAGACTTATCTCTGGGGCCAACGTCCTGACTTTC.

This clonotype was counted at least ten times. The chain recombines TRBV7-2 with TRBJ1-4; 9 bases match TRBD1. This CDR3 comprises 15 residues. Germline-derived CDR1 and CDR2 are SGHTA and FQGNSA. V trimming: 5 bases; J trimming: 7 bases; junction bases outside the gene matches: 8. CDR3: CASSTTGGILEKLFF. CDR3 DNA sequence: TGTGCCAGCAGCACAACAGGGGGCATCCTTGAAAAACTGTTTTTT.

This clonotype has just a few counts. The chain recombines TRBV5-1 with TRBJ2-2, with D maybe TRBD2 (5 bases). The germline V gene encodes CDR1 SGHRS and CDR2 YFSETQ. The V end was cut by 0 bases, the J end by 6 bases, with 9 bases between. This CDR3 comprises 14 residues. DNA of the CDR3: TGCGCCAGCAGCTTGGCCATGGAGGCCGGGGAGCTGTTTTTT. This encodes CASSLAMEAGELFF.

The V gene is TRBV11-2, the J gene TRBJ2-1; D unclear. V dropped 5 bases and J dropped 0 bases, with 14 bases sitting between them. Germline CDR1 and CDR2: SGHAT and FQNNGV. The CDR3 has 16 residues. CDR3 sequence: CASSLELPSSYNEQFF. As DNA, the CDR3 is TGTGCCAGCAGCCTCGAGCTACCTAGCTCCTACAATGAGCAGTTCTTC.

This chain links TRBV3-1 with TRBJ2-1; no firm D call. V lost 4 bases and J lost 1, with 14 bases in between. CDR3 length equals 16 residues. Looked up from germline, CDR1 is LGHDT and CDR2 is YNNKEL (reference sequence). The CDR3 DNA reads as TGTGCCAGCAGCCCCCAAGGGTTTTATTCCTACAATGAGCAGTTCTTC. Amino acids: CASSPQGFYSYNEQFF.

This clonotype was recorded many times. The gene calls are TRBV12-3 or TRBV12-4 and TRBJ2-7; TRBD1 agrees at 8 bases. The length of the CDR3 is 15 residues. The J segment lost 5 bases and the V segment lost 3 bases, leaving 9 bases of the junction unmatched. The CDR3 region has the DNA TGTGCCAGCAGTTTTGAGGACAGGGTGAACCACGAGCAGTACTTC. Translating gives CASSFEDRVNHEQYF.